The rows below give T cell receptor beta chains drawn from one sample of a study of molecular identifiers for immune sequencing clone quantification. One entry per CDR3 protein results from TCRdb running MiXCR on the PCR reads. The sample lists over 550,000 distinct CDR3 sequences; 25% were seen once. The specimen was naive CD8+ T cells from blood, with Jurkat cell RNA spiked in. These receptors all come from a human donor in good health. Some libraries in this study had Jurkat cell RNA spiked in. CDR3s include the opening cysteine and the closing phenylalanine or tryptophan. The order of the fields is CDR3 DNA, CDR3 protein, J gene, D gene, clone size, V gene. A D gene is named only where the DNA matches it firmly. Part of the rows lack a size; the others show once, few, many or a class for expanded clones.

CDR3nt: TGCGCCAGCAGCCAGCGTGGACTAGCGGGGGCCCACTTC
CDR3aa: CASSQRGLAGAHF
j_gene: TRBJ2-1
d_gene: TRBD2
abundance: many
v_gene: TRBV4-1

CDR3nt: TGCAGCGTTGAAAGCGGGATCCACAATGAGCAGTTCTTC
CDR3aa: CSVESGIHNEQFF
j_gene: TRBJ2-1
d_gene: TRBD2
abundance: many
v_gene: TRBV29-1

CDR3nt: TGTGCCAGCAGTGTGTTGGGGATAGATCCCTTCTTC
CDR3aa: CASSVLGIDPFF
j_gene: TRBJ2-1
d_gene: -
abundance: many
v_gene: TRBV25-1

CDR3nt: TGTGCCAGCAGTCCCCGGACAGTGATAAGGGGCACAGATACGCAGTATTTT
CDR3aa: CASSPRTVIRGTDTQYF
j_gene: TRBJ2-3
d_gene: -
abundance: few
v_gene: TRBV27

CDR3nt: TGTGCCAGCAGCTTAGTAAGCCAGGGGCCCTATGGCTACACCTTC
CDR3aa: CASSLVSQGPYGYTF
j_gene: TRBJ1-2
d_gene: -
abundance: many
v_gene: TRBV7-9

CDR3nt: TGTGCCACTTCCCAGGGGGCGGGTGAGCAGTTCTTC
CDR3aa: CATSQGAGEQFF
j_gene: TRBJ2-1
d_gene: TRBD1
abundance: -
v_gene: TRBV24-1

CDR3nt: TGCAGTGCTAGGGATTCGGACACCGGGGAGCTGTTTTTT
CDR3aa: CSARDSDTGELFF
j_gene: TRBJ2-2
d_gene: -
abundance: many
v_gene: TRBV20-1

CDR3nt: TGTGCCAGCAGGCCAGGGGTCTACAATCAGCCCCAGCATTTT
CDR3aa: CASRPGVYNQPQHF
j_gene: TRBJ1-5
d_gene: -
abundance: many
v_gene: TRBV6-2/TRBV6-3

CDR3nt: TGTGCCAGCAGTTTGTGGCGGGGAGGGCTACATGGGCAGTACTTC
CDR3aa: CASSLWRGGLHGQYF
j_gene: TRBJ2-7
d_gene: TRBD2
abundance: many
v_gene: TRBV6-5

CDR3nt: TGTGCCAGCAGCCGCTGGGAGGGGGCAAATCCTAATAGTGAGCAGTTCTTC
CDR3aa: CASSRWEGANPNSEQFF
j_gene: TRBJ2-1
d_gene: -
abundance: -
v_gene: TRBV6-2/TRBV6-3

CDR3nt: TGTGCCAGTAAGACAGGGACAGATGGAAACACCATATATTTT
CDR3aa: CASKTGTDGNTIYF
j_gene: TRBJ1-3
d_gene: TRBD1
abundance: few
v_gene: TRBV6-1

CDR3nt: TGCGCCACTGACGCGGGGACCCAAGAGACCCAGTACTTC
CDR3aa: CATDAGTQETQYF
j_gene: TRBJ2-5
d_gene: -
abundance: -
v_gene: TRBV10-2

CDR3nt: TGTGCCAGCAGCTCCGGACTAGCGGTTTACAATGAGCAGTTCTTC
CDR3aa: CASSSGLAVYNEQFF
j_gene: TRBJ2-1
d_gene: TRBD2
abundance: few
v_gene: TRBV7-2

CDR3nt: TGTGCCAGCAGTTCCGGGGACCGCACAGATACGCAGTATTTT
CDR3aa: CASSSGDRTDTQYF
j_gene: TRBJ2-3
d_gene: -
abundance: many
v_gene: TRBV28

CDR3nt: TGTGCCAGCAGCCCTACAGGGACTCTAGAGACCCAGTACTTC
CDR3aa: CASSPTGTLETQYF
j_gene: TRBJ2-5
d_gene: -
abundance: many
v_gene: TRBV12-3/TRBV12-4

CDR3nt: TGTGCCAGCAGTGATGAGGGTTTTAGGACAGATACGCAGTATTTT
CDR3aa: CASSDEGFRTDTQYF
j_gene: TRBJ2-3
d_gene: -
abundance: many
v_gene: TRBV2

CDR3nt: TGTGCCAGCAGTGACTGGGCTTTTTCTTTCTTT
CDR3aa: CASSDWAFSFF
j_gene: TRBJ1-1
d_gene: -
abundance: many
v_gene: TRBV6-1

CDR3nt: TGTGCCAGCAGCCCTGAGGGGAGACCCTACGAGCAGCACTTC
CDR3aa: CASSPEGRPYEQHF
j_gene: TRBJ2-7
d_gene: -
abundance: -
v_gene: TRBV7-6

CDR3nt: TGTGCCAGCAGCAAGACAGGGGGTGGGTCTGGGGCCAACGTCCTGACTTTC
CDR3aa: CASSKTGGGSGANVLTF
j_gene: TRBJ2-6
d_gene: TRBD1
abundance: -
v_gene: TRBV28

CDR3nt: TGTGCCAGCAGTTACCACGTAGGGGACGCCTACGAGCAGTACTTC
CDR3aa: CASSYHVGDAYEQYF
j_gene: TRBJ2-7
d_gene: -
abundance: -
v_gene: TRBV6-2/TRBV6-3

CDR3nt: TGTGCCAGCAGCTTAGGATGGGGGCCCGACACTGAAGCTTTCTTT
CDR3aa: CASSLGWGPDTEAFF
j_gene: TRBJ1-1
d_gene: -
abundance: many
v_gene: TRBV7-9

CDR3nt: TGCAGTGCTATGACTAGCGGGGGGGAGGCGTACTTC
CDR3aa: CSAMTSGGEAYF
j_gene: TRBJ2-5
d_gene: TRBD2
abundance: -
v_gene: TRBV20-1

CDR3nt: TGCAGTGCTCCAAGCGGACCGATCTACGAGCAGTACTTC
CDR3aa: CSAPSGPIYEQYF
j_gene: TRBJ2-7
d_gene: -
abundance: many
v_gene: TRBV20-1

CDR3nt: TGTGCCTGGAGTGGAGGGGTGAGCTCCTATAATTCACCCCTCCACTTT
CDR3aa: CAWSGGVSSYNSPLHF
j_gene: TRBJ1-6
d_gene: -
abundance: -
v_gene: TRBV30

CDR3nt: TGTGCCAGCAGCTTAAGATCTGGTTGGTCCTTGGACACCGGGGAGCTGTTTTTT
CDR3aa: CASSLRSGWSLDTGELFF
j_gene: TRBJ2-2
d_gene: -
abundance: -
v_gene: TRBV7-3

CDR3nt: TGTGCCAGCAGTTTATCGTGGGGTGGAGAAGCTTTCTTT
CDR3aa: CASSLSWGGEAFF
j_gene: TRBJ1-1
d_gene: -
abundance: many
v_gene: TRBV27

CDR3nt: TGTGCCAGCAGCTTAAGCGCTAGCGGGAGTTGGTACGAGCAGTACTTC
CDR3aa: CASSLSASGSWYEQYF
j_gene: TRBJ2-7
d_gene: TRBD2
abundance: many
v_gene: TRBV7-9

CDR3nt: TGTGCCAGCAGTCCCAGCCGACTAGCCACCTACAATGAGCAGTTCTTC
CDR3aa: CASSPSRLATYNEQFF
j_gene: TRBJ2-1
d_gene: TRBD2
abundance: few
v_gene: TRBV27

CDR3nt: TGTGCCAGCAGTAGGAGGGCAGGGTGGAAGCCCCAGCATTTT
CDR3aa: CASSRRAGWKPQHF
j_gene: TRBJ1-5
d_gene: -
abundance: -
v_gene: TRBV6-1

CDR3nt: TGCGCCAGCAGCCAAGATGGAACGATACCCTACGAGCAGTACTTC
CDR3aa: CASSQDGTIPYEQYF
j_gene: TRBJ2-7
d_gene: -
abundance: -
v_gene: TRBV4-3

CDR3nt: TGCGCCAGCAGCCAGTCGACAGGGCCCGACGAGACCCAGTACTTC
CDR3aa: CASSQSTGPDETQYF
j_gene: TRBJ2-5
d_gene: TRBD1
abundance: few
v_gene: TRBV4-1

CDR3nt: TGTGCCACCAGTGATTTATACAGGACCGGGGAGCTGTTTTTT
CDR3aa: CATSDLYRTGELFF
j_gene: TRBJ2-2
d_gene: -
abundance: few
v_gene: TRBV24-1

CDR3nt: TGCGCCAGCAGCTTGCCCTCGACAGGGCGAAACACTGAAGCTTTCTTT
CDR3aa: CASSLPSTGRNTEAFF
j_gene: TRBJ1-1
d_gene: TRBD1
abundance: few
v_gene: TRBV5-1

CDR3nt: TGTGCCAGCAGTTTATTTGGGACAAGATATAGCAATCAGCCCCAGCATTTT
CDR3aa: CASSLFGTRYSNQPQHF
j_gene: TRBJ1-5
d_gene: -
abundance: few
v_gene: TRBV27

CDR3nt: TGCAGCGTCTTAGATACTCCTGCAACTAATGAGAAACTGTTGTTT
CDR3aa: CSVLDTPATNEKLLF
j_gene: TRBJ1-4
d_gene: -
abundance: -
v_gene: TRBV29-1

CDR3nt: TGTGCCAGCAGCTTGGATGTTAGCGGCTACGAGCAGTACTTC
CDR3aa: CASSLDVSGYEQYF
j_gene: TRBJ2-7
d_gene: -
abundance: many
v_gene: TRBV5-4

CDR3nt: TGTGCCAGCAGCCCGACGACCGGGGAGACAGATACGCAGTATTTT
CDR3aa: CASSPTTGETDTQYF
j_gene: TRBJ2-3
d_gene: -
abundance: few
v_gene: TRBV7-6

CDR3nt: TGTGCCACCAGCAGAGATCTGACTAGCTCCCCCTACAATGAGCAGTTCTTC
CDR3aa: CATSRDLTSSPYNEQFF
j_gene: TRBJ2-1
d_gene: TRBD2
abundance: -
v_gene: TRBV15

CDR3nt: TGTGCCAGCAACGTAGGAGACAGTAGCGGAGTTGAGACCCAGTACTTC
CDR3aa: CASNVGDSSGVETQYF
j_gene: TRBJ2-5
d_gene: -
abundance: -
v_gene: TRBV9

CDR3nt: TGCGCCAGCAGCCAAACACAAGCGGGCTATGCAGAGACCCAGTACTTC
CDR3aa: CASSQTQAGYAETQYF
j_gene: TRBJ2-5
d_gene: -
abundance: -
v_gene: TRBV4-1

CDR3nt: TGTGCCAGCAGTTTTGTTGGACAGGGGACCTCTGGGGCCAACGTCCTGACTTTC
CDR3aa: CASSFVGQGTSGANVLTF
j_gene: TRBJ2-6
d_gene: TRBD1
abundance: many
v_gene: TRBV28

CDR3nt: TGCGCCAGCAGTGAGTACCCTCCGGGACACCGGGAGGGCGAGCAGTACTTC
CDR3aa: CASSEYPPGHREGEQYF
j_gene: TRBJ2-7
d_gene: TRBD2
abundance: few
v_gene: TRBV10-2

CDR3nt: TGTGCCAGCAGCTCTGAACAGGGTTTCAATCAGCCCCAGCATTTT
CDR3aa: CASSSEQGFNQPQHF
j_gene: TRBJ1-5
d_gene: -
abundance: many
v_gene: TRBV7-3

CDR3nt: TGTGCCAGCAGCCAGCGGGACACAGATACGCAGTATTTT
CDR3aa: CASSQRDTDTQYF
j_gene: TRBJ2-3
d_gene: -
abundance: many
v_gene: TRBV3-1

CDR3nt: TGTGCCAGCAGTTTTAGCGGGAGGTGGGCCTACGAGCAGTACTTC
CDR3aa: CASSFSGRWAYEQYF
j_gene: TRBJ2-7
d_gene: TRBD2
abundance: few
v_gene: TRBV28

CDR3nt: TGTGCCAGCGGACAGGGGGCGCGGGACAAAAACATTCAGTACTTC
CDR3aa: CASGQGARDKNIQYF
j_gene: TRBJ2-4
d_gene: TRBD1
abundance: few
v_gene: TRBV28